The 11 T cell receptor beta chains reported below all come from one sample, sequenced in a study of cytomegalovirus exposure and HLA in healthy donors. Amplification used 60 Vbeta primers and 13 Jbeta primers. TCRdb's copy holds only in-frame clones and misses some; the assay was immunoSEQ multiplex PCR. The table includes about 170,000 clones, 55% to 75% detected once. Source material: PBMCs. These receptor sequences come from a human donor in good health.

J is TRBJ1-4 and V is TRBV25-1; weak D call: TRBD1 (6 bases). V lost 3 bases to trimming and J lost 8 bases, with 13 bases between them. Looked up from germline, CDR1 is MGHDK and CDR2 is SYGVNS. The CDR3 loop spans 14 amino acids. This CDR3 is CASSDWDMKEKLFF. The DNA of the CDR3 is TGTGCCAGCAGTGACTGGGACATGAAGGAAAAACTGTTTTTT.

This clone was recorded a few times. The chain is built from TRBV14 and TRBJ2-3; 8 bases map to TRBD1. Trimming removed 1 base from V and 13 bases from J; junction bases left unmatched: 7. The CDR3 spans 13 residues. Germline V gene lookup returns CDR1 SGHDN and CDR2 FVKESK. The CDR3 here is CASSQVRTGYKYF. The DNA of the CDR3 is TGTGCCAGCAGCCAAGTCAGGACAGGGTATAAGTATTTT.

This chain uses TRBV5-1 with TRBJ1-1; a weak D match, TRBD1 (6 bases). Deletions cut 0 bases from V and 0 bases from J, with 15 bases between. The CDR3 has 17 residues. CDR1 and CDR2 (germline): SGHRS, YFSETQ. In nucleotides, the CDR3 is TGCGCCAGCAGCTTGGCGGGGGGCCTCACTTTGAACACTGAAGCTTTCTTT. This gives the protein CASSLAGGLTLNTEAFF.

CDR3: CASSLEWGADTQYF. CDR3 bases: TGTGCCAGCAGCTTGGAATGGGGCGCAGATACGCAGTATTTT. The rearrangement uses TRBV5-8 and TRBJ2-3; D perhaps matches TRBD1 (5 bases). Germline V gives CDR1 SGHTS, CDR2 YDEGEE. The CDR3 contains 14 residues. V lost 0 bases and J 4 bases, leaving 9 bases between the germline ends.

The chain uses TRBV2 and TRBJ1-6; TRBD1 might be the D (6 bases). Germline assignment: CDR1 SNHLY and CDR2 FYNNEI. V was pared by 6 bases and J by 7 bases, with 19 bases between. The CDR3 has 16 residues. In DNA, the CDR3 is TGTGCCAGCAGGTCGTCAACGGGGGGGCCCAATTCACCCCTCCACTTT. It encodes CASRSSTGGPNSPLHF.

A few counts support this clone. The chain carries TRBV4-3 and TRBJ2-1, with D tentatively TRBD2 (5 bases). Per germline, CDR1 LGHNA and CDR2 YSLEER. V lost 4 bases and J lost 0, with 13 bases in between. The CDR3 runs to 16 residues. The chain's CDR3 is CASSRDYYNSYNEQFF. Here the CDR3 DNA reads TGCGCCAGCAGCCGAGACTACTATAACTCCTACAATGAGCAGTTCTTC.

V usage is TRBV9 and J usage is TRBJ2-1; D uncertain. The CDR3 is made up of 15 amino acids. Germline CDR1 reads SGDLS; CDR2 reads YYNGEE. Trimming removed 3 bases at V and 0 bases at J, with 10 bases between. This chain's CDR3 is CASSATESSYNEQFF. The CDR3 DNA sequence: TGTGCCAGCAGCGCCACAGAGAGCTCCTACAATGAGCAGTTCTTC.

For this clone: Within the sample, other DNA sequences also encode this same CDR3. CDR3 residues: CASSVGRNTEAFF. The CDR3 DNA sequence: TGTGCCAGCAGCGTAGGGAGGAACACTGAAGCTTTCTTT. The chain recombines TRBV9 with TRBJ1-1, with D hard to call. From germline, CDR1 is SGDLS and CDR2 YYNGEE. The CDR3 is made up of 13 amino acids. V was clipped by 0 bases and J by 1 base, with 4 bases between them.

V is TRBV2 and J is TRBJ1-5; D not resolved. The V end lost 3 bases, the J end lost 0 bases, and 9 bases lay between the germline ends. This CDR3 comprises 15 residues. The germline gives CDR1 SNHLY, CDR2 FYNNEI. The CDR3 sequence is CASSDKTASNQPQHF. In DNA form, the CDR3 reads TGTGCCAGCAGTGATAAAACAGCTAGCAATCAGCCCCAGCATTTT.

The rearrangement links TRBV29-1 to TRBJ1-1; D possibly corresponds to TRBD1 (5 bases). Germline CDR1 reads SQVTM; CDR2 reads ANQGSEA. The CDR3 spans 15 residues. Trimming shortened V by 7 bases and J by 0 bases, and 18 bases separated the two germline ends. CDR3 amino acids: CSARRGENVNTEAFF. The CDR3 DNA reads TGCAGCGCACGGCGGGGGGAAAATGTGAACACTGAAGCTTTCTTT.

This rearrangement joins TRBV7-6 to TRBJ2-7, with 7 bases that match TRBD1. Germline trimming cut 5 bases from V and 2 bases from J; bases unmatched to any gene: 6. Germline values: CDR1 SGHVS, CDR2 FNYEAQ. This CDR3 has 14 amino acids. The CDR3 region is CASSTRQGPYEQYF. The CDR3 DNA follows: TGTGCCAGCAGCACACGACAGGGTCCCTACGAGCAGTACTTC.